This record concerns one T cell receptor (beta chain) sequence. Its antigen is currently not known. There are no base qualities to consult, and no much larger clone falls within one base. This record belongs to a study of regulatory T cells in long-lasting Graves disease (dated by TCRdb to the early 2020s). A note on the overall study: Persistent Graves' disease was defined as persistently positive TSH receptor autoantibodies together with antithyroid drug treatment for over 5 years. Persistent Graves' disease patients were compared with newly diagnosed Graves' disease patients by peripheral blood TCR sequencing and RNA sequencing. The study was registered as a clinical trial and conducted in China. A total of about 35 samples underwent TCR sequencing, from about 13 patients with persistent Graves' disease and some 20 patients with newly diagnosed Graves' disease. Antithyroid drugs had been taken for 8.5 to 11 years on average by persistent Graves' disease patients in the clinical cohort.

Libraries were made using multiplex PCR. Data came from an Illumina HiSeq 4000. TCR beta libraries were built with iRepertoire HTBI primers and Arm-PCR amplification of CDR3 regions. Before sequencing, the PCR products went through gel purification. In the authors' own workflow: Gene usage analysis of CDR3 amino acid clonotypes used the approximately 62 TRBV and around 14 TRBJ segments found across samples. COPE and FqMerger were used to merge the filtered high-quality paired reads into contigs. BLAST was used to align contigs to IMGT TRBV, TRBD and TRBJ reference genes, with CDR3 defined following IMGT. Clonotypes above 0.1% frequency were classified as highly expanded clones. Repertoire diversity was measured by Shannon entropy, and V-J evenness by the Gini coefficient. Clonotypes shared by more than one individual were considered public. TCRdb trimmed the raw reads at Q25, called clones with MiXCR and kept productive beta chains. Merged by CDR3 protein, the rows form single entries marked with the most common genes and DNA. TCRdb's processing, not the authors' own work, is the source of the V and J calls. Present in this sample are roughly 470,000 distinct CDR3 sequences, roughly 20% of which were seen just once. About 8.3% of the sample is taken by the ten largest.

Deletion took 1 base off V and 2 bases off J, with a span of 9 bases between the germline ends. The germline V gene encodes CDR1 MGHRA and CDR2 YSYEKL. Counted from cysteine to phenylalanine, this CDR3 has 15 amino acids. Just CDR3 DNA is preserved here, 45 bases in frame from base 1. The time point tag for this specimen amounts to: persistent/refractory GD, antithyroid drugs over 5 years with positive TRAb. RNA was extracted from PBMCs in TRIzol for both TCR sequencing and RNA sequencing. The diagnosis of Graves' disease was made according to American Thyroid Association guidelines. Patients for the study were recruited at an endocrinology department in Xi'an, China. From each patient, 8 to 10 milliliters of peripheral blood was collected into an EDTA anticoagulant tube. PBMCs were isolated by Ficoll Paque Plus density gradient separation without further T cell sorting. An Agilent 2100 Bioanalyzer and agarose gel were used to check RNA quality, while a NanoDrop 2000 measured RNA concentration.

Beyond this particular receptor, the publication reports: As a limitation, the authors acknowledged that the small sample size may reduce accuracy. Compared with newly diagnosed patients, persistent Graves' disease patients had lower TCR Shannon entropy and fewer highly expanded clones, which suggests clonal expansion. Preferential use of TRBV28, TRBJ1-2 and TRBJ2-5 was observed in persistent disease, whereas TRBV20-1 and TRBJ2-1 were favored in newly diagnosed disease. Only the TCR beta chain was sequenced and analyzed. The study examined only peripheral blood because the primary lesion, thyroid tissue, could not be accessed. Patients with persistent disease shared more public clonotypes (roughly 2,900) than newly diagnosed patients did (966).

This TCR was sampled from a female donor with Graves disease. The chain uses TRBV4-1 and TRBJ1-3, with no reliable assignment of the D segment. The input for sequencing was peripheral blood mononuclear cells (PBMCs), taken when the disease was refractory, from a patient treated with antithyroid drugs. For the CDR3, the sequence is CASSQAGGTGNTIYF. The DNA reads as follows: TGCGCCAGCAGCCAAGCGGGCGGGACTGGAAACACCATATATTTT.